Sequencing of this T cell receptor beta chain was carried out in a study of T-cell reconstitution after alpha-beta-depleted transplantation in children. Preparation of the TCRbeta library used unique molecular identifiers. TCRdb analysed the PCR reads with MiXCR anew, one entry per CDR3 protein. The table records approximately 500,000 distinct CDR3 sequences, approximately 10% of them present only once. This clonotype was observed at least ten times. The TCR was taken from a child aged 2-15 years with inherited bone marrow failure, due to receive a stem cell transplant. The material sequenced was PBMCs, taken before TCRalphabeta/CD19-depleted stem cell transplant.

CDR3 sequence: CASSLSLRGSLAGDNEQFF. The CDR3 DNA reads TGTGCCAGCAGTTTATCTCTTCGAGGGAGTCTAGCGGGAGACAATGAGCAGTTCTTC. This chain connects TRBV28 to TRBJ2-1; 10 bases agree with TRBD2. Germline CDR1 is MDHEN and CDR2 is SYDVKM. V shed 1 base and J 5 bases; nucleotides not matched to a gene: 14. This CDR3 has 19 residues.